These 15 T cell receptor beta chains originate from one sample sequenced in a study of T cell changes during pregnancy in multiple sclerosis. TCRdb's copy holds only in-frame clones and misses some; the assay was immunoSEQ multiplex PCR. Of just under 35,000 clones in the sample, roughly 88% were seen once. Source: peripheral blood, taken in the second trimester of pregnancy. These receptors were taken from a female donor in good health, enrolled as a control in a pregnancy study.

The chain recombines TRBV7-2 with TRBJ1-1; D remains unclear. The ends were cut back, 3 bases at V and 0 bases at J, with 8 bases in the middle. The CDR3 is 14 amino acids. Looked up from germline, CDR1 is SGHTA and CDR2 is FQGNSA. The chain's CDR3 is CASSFIVLNTEAFF. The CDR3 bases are TGTGCCAGCAGCTTTATCGTCCTGAACACTGAAGCTTTCTTT.

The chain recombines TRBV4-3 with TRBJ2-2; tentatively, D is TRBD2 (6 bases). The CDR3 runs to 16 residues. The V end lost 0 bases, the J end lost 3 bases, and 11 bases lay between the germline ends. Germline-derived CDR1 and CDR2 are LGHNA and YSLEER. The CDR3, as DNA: TGCGCCAGCAGCCAAGAGGCGGGGTACGACACCGGGGAGCTGTTTTTT. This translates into CASSQEAGYDTGELFF.

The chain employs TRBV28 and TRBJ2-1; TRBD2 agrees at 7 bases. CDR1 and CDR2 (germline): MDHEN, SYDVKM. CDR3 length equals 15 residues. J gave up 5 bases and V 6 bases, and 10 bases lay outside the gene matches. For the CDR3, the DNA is TGTGCCAGCAGCCCGAGGGAGGGGCCACACAATGAGCAGTTCTTC. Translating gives CASSPREGPHNEQFF.

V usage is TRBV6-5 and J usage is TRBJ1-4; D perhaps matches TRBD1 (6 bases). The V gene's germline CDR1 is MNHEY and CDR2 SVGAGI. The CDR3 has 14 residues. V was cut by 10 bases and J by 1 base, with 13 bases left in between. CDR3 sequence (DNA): TGTGCCACCAATAGGGGGGGAACTAATGAAAAACTGTTTTTT. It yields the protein CATNRGGTNEKLFF.

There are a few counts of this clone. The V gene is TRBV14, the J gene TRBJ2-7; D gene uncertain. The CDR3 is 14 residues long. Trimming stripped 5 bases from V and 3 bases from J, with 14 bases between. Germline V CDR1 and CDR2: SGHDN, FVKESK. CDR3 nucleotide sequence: TGTGCCAGCAGCGTCGACTGGAGAGACTACGAGCAGTACTTC. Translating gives CASSVDWRDYEQYF.

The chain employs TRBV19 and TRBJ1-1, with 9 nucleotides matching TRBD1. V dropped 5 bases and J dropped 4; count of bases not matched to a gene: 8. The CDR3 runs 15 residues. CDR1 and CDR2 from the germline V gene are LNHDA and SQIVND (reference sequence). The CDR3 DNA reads TGTGCCAGTAGTCCTGGGACAGGGTCAGCCACTGAAGCTTTCTTT. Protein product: CASSPGTGSATEAFF.

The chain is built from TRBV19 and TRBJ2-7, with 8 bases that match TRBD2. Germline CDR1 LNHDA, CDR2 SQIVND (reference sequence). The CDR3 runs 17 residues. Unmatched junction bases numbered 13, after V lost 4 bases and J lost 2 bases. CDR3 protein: CASSSALPLAGTYEQYF. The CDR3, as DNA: TGTGCCAGTAGTAGTGCCCTACCCTTAGCGGGGACCTACGAGCAGTACTTC.

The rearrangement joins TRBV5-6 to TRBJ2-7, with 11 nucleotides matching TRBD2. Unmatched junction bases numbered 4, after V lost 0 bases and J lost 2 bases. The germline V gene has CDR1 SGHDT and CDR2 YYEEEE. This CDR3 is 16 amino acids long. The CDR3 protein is CASSLAGTSGAYEQYF. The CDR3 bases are TGTGCCAGCAGCTTGGCCGGGACTAGCGGCGCCTACGAGCAGTACTTC. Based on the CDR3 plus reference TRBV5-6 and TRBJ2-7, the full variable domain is DAGVTQSPTHLIKTRGQQVTLRCSPKSGHDTVSWYQQALGQGPQFIFQYYEEEERQRGNFPDRFSGHQFPNYSSELNVNALLLGDSALYLCASSLAGTSGAYEQYFGPGTRLTVT.

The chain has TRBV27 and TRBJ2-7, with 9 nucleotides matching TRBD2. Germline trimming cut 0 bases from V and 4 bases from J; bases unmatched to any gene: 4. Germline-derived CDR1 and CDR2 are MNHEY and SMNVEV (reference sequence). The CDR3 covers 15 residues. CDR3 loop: CASSLSAGGGYEQYF. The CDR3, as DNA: TGTGCCAGCAGTTTATCAGCGGGGGGCGGGTACGAGCAGTACTTC.

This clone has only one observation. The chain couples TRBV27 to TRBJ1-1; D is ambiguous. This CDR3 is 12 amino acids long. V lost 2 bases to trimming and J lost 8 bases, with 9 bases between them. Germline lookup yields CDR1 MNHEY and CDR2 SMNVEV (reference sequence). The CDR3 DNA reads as TGTGCCAGCAGTTTAGGGCAGCCCGAAGCTTTCTTT. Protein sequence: CASSLGQPEAFF.

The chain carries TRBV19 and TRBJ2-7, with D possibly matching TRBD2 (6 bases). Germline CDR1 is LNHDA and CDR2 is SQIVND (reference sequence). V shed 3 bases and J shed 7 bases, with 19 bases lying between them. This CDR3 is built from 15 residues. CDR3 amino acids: CASSIRTSPVGEQYF. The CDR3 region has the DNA TGTGCCAGTAGTATTAGAACTAGCCCTGTGGGAGAGCAGTACTTC. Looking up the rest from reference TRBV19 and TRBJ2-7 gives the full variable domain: DGGITQSPKYLFRKEGQNVTLSCEQNLNHDAMYWYRQDPGQGLRLIYYSQIVNDFQKGDIAEGYSVSREKKESFPLTVTSAQKNPTAFYLCASSIRTSPVGEQYFGPGTRLTVT.

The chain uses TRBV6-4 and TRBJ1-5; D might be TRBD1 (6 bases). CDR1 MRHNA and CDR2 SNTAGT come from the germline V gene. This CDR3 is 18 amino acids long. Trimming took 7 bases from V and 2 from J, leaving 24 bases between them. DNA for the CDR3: TGTGCCAGCACCCTGGGGGCAGGCTGGGGCTATGGCAATCAGCCCCAGCATTTT. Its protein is CASTLGAGWGYGNQPQHF.

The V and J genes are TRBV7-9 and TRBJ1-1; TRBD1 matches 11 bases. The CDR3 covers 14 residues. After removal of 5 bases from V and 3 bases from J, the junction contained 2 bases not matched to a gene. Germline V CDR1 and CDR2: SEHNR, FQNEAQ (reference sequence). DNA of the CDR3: TGTGCCAGCAGCCAGGGACAGGGGGACACTGAAGCTTTCTTT. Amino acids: CASSQGQGDTEAFF. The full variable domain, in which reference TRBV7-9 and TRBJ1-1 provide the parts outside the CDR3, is DTGVSQNPRHKITKRGQNVTFRCDPISEHNRLYWYRQTLGQGPEFLTYFQNEAQLEKSRLLSDRFSAERPKGSFSTLEIQRTEQGDSAMYLCASSQGQGDTEAFFGQGTRLTVV.

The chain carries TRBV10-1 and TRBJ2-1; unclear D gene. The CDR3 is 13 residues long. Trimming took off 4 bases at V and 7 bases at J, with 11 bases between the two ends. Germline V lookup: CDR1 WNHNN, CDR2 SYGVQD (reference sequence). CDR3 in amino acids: CASSAELGNEQFF. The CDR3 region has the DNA TGCGCCAGCAGTGCGGAGCTAGGAAATGAGCAGTTCTTC.

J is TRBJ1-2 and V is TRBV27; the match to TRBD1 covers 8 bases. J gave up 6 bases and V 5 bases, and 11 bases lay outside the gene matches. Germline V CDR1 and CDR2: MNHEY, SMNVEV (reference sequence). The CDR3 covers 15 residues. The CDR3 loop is CASSGTGPGNHGYTF. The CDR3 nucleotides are TGTGCCAGCAGTGGGACAGGACCGGGGAACCATGGCTACACCTTC.